The 4 T cell receptor beta chains below come from one sample, sequenced in a study of vaccination effects on CD4 cells after COVID-19. These TCRs' antigens remain unknown. CD4+ T cell isolation took place after 10 days of culture. Of the BNT162b2 and mRNA-1273 vaccines, participants received two doses of one or the other. The method was immunoSEQ multiplex PCR; TCRdb's version includes in-frame clones alone and lacks a portion of them. This sample has approximately 47,000 clones, with about three quarters found just once. The sequenced sample was CD4+ T cells from PBMCs cultured without peptide, obtained after COVID-19 vaccination. The receptors derive from a human donor who received a COVID-19 vaccine.

The V gene is TRBV10-3, the J gene TRBJ2-2; 8 nucleotides line up with TRBD2. This CDR3 comprises 15 residues. The V gene's germline CDR1 is ENHRY and CDR2 SYGVKD. The J segment lost 4 bases and the V segment lost 6 bases, leaving 7 bases of the junction unmatched. The DNA for the CDR3 is TGTGCCATCAGCACAGAGCGGGGGCGCACCGGGGAGCTGTTTTTT. This translates into CAISTERGRTGELFF.

This chain's CDR3 is CASWSQSRANQPQHF. CDR3 bases: TGTGCCAGCTGGAGTCAGTCTCGGGCCAATCAGCCCCAGCATTTT. J is TRBJ1-5 and V is TRBV6-5; D is undetermined. V was trimmed by 8 bases and J by 3 bases, leaving 17 bases between them. There are 15 residues in the CDR3. Germline V gene data show CDR1 as MNHEY and CDR2 as SVGAGI.

The sample holds a few counts of this clone. This chain connects TRBV5-4 to TRBJ2-2; TRBD2 aligns across 9 bases. There are 16 residues in the CDR3. V was clipped by 4 bases and J by 6 bases; unmatched bases: 10. Germline lookup yields CDR1 SGHNT and CDR2 YYREEE (reference sequence). CDR3 protein: CASSPTGTSPSGELFF. In DNA form, the CDR3 reads TGTGCCAGCAGCCCAACCGGGACTAGCCCCTCCGGGGAGCTGTTTTTT.

The V and J genes are TRBV14 and TRBJ2-7; D possibly corresponds to TRBD2 (5 bases). With 5 bases removed from V and 7 bases from J, the gap between germline ends came to 12 bases. From germline, CDR1 is SGHDN and CDR2 FVKESK. The CDR3 has 12 amino acids. Here the CDR3 DNA reads TGTGCCAGCAGCTATGGGCCGGGGGAGCAGTACTTC. Its protein product is CASSYGPGEQYF.